This T cell receptor (beta chain) was recovered during a study of Graves' ophthalmopathy and Graves' hyperthyroidism. The sample holds one count of this clonotype. The sequenced template was RNA, covering the TCR beta CDR3 region. RT-PCR with HTBI primers came first, then second-round multiplex PCR. TCRdb re-called the multiplex PCR reads through MiXCR, storing one row per CDR3 protein. This sample yields over a million distinct CDR3 sequences, of which 36% are seen a single time; approximately 10% belongs to the top ten. The length of the CDR3 is 14 residues. Per the germline V gene, CDR1 is SNHLY and CDR2 is FYNNEI.

The sample comprised peripheral blood or thyroid tissue (not recorded which). The receptor's source is an adult man with Graves' hyperthyroidism. This chain joins TRBV2 and TRBJ2-5; 14 bases are a match to TRBD2. The DNA end is a closer match to TRBJ2-7, so the J assignment may be wrong. The DNA for the CDR3 is TGTGCCAGCAAGGGGACTAGCGGGAGCCACGAGCAGTACTTC. It yields the protein CASKGTSGSHEQYF.